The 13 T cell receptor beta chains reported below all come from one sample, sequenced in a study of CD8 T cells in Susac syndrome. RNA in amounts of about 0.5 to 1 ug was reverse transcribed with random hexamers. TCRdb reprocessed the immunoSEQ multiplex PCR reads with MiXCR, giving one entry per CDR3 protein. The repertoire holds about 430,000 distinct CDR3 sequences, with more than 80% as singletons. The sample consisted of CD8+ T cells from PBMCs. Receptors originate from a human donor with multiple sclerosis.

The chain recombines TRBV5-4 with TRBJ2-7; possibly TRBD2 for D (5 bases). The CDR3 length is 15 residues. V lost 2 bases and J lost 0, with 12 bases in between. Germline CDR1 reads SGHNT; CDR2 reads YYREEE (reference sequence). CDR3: CASSLRDTSSYEQYF. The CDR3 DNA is TGTGCCAGCAGCTTAAGAGATACTAGCTCCTACGAGCAGTACTTC.

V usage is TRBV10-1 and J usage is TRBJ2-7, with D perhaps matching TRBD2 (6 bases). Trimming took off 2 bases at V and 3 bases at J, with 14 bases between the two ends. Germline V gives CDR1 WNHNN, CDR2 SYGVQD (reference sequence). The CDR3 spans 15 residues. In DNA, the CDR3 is TGCGCCAGCAGTGAGGGTGTGGGACTCAGCTACGAGCAGTACTTC. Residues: CASSEGVGLSYEQYF.

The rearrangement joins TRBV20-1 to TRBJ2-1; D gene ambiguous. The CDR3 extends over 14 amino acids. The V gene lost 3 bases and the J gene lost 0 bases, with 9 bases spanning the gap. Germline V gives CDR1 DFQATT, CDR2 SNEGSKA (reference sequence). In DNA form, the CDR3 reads TGCAGTGCTAGGGTACCGAGCTCCTACAATGAGCAGTTCTTC. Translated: CSARVPSSYNEQFF.

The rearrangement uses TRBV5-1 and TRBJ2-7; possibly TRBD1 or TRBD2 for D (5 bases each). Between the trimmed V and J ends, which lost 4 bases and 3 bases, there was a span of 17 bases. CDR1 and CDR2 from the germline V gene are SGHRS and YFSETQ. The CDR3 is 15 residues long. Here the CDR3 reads CASSTGTEGYYEQYF. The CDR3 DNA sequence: TGCGCCAGCAGCACCGGGACGGAAGGATACTACGAGCAGTACTTC. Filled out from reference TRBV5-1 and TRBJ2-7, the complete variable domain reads KAGVTQTPRYLIKTRGQQVTLSCSPISGHRSVSWYQQTPGQGLQFLFEYFSETQRNKGNFPGRFSGRQFSNSRSEMNVSTLELGDSALYLCASSTGTEGYYEQYFGPGTRLTVT.

CDR3 region: CASGGGTNTGELFF. CDR3 bases: TGTGCCTCCGGGGGGGGCACGAACACCGGGGAGCTGTTTTTT. This chain links TRBV30 with TRBJ2-2, with TRBD2 identical over 8 bases. Looked up from germline, CDR1 is GTSNPN and CDR2 is SVGIG (reference sequence). The V gene end was trimmed by 7 bases and the J gene end by 0 bases; junction bases not matched to a gene: 4. This CDR3 is 14 amino acids long. Variable domain in full (rest from reference TRBV30 and TRBJ2-2): SQTIHQWPATLVQPVGSPLSLECTVEGTSNPNLYWYRQAAGRGLQLLFYSVGIGQISSEVPQNLSASRPQDRQFILSSKKLLLSDSGFYLCASGGGTNTGELFFGEGSRLTVL.

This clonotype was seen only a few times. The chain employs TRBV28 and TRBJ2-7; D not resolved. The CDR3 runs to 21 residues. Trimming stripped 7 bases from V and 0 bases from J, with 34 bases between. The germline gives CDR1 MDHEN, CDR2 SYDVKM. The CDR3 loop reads CASTLKDTGYPGLASSYEQYF. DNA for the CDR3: TGTGCCAGCACCCTTAAAGATACTGGGTATCCCGGGCTCGCGAGCTCCTACGAGCAGTACTTC.

The CDR3 region is CASSSPDRINGELFF. In DNA form, the CDR3 reads TGTGCCAGCAGCTCCCCAGACCGAATCAACGGGGAGCTGTTTTTT. This chain uses TRBV7-9 with TRBJ2-2, with unresolved D. This CDR3 is 15 amino acids long. V was cut by 4 bases and J by 7 bases, with 16 bases left in between. The germline gives CDR1 SEHNR, CDR2 FQNEAQ (reference sequence). Looking up the rest from reference TRBV7-9 and TRBJ2-2 gives the full variable domain: DTGVSQNPRHKITKRGQNVTFRCDPISEHNRLYWYRQTLGQGPEFLTYFQNEAQLEKSRLLSDRFSAERPKGSFSTLEIQRTEQGDSAMYLCASSSPDRINGELFFGEGSRLTVL.

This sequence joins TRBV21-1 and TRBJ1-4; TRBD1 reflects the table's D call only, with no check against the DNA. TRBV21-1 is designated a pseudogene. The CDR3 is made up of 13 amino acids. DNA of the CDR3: TGTGCCAGCAAACCGACGACAGGTGAAAAACTGTTTTTT. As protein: CASKPTTGEKLFF.

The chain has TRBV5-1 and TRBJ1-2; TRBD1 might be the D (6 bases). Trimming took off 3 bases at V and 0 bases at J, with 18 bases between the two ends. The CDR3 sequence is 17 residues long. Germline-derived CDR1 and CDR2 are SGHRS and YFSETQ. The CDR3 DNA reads TGCGCCAGCAGCTATCGAGGGGAGGGGGAAGCTAACTATGGCTACACCTTC. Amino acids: CASSYRGEGEANYGYTF.

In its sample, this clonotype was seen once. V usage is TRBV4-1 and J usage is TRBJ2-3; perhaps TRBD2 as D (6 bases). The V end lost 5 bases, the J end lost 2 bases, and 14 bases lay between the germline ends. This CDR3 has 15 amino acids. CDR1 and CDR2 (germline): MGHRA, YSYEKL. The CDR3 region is CASSATSYLTDTQYF. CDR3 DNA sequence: TGCGCCAGCAGCGCAACTAGCTACCTCACAGATACGCAGTATTTT.

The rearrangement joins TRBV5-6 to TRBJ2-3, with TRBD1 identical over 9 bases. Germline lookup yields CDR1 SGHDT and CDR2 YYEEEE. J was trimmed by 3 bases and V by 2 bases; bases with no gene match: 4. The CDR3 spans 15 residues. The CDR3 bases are TGTGCCAGCAGCTTTACAGGGGGCTTGACAGATACGCAGTATTTT. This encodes CASSFTGGLTDTQYF.

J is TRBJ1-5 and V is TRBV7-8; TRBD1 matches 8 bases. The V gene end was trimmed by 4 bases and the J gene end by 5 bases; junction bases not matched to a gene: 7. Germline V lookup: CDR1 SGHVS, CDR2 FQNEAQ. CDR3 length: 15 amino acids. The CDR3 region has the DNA TGTGCCAGCAGCTCACTGACAGGGGATTATCAGCCCCAGCATTTT. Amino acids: CASSSLTGDYQPQHF.

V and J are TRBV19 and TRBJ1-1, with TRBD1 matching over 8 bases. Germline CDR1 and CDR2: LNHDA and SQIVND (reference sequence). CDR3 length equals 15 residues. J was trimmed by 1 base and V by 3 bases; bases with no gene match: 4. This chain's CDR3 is CASSMTGESNTEAFF. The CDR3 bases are TGTGCCAGTAGTATGACAGGGGAATCGAACACTGAAGCTTTCTTT.